This is a list of T cell receptor beta chains from one sample in a study of blood T cell repertoires in COVID-19. Clones were read by immunoSEQ multiplex PCR, and TCRdb kept only the in-frame ones, dropping some. The sample has under 250,000 clones, about 84% seen once; the top ten hold 10% to 15%. The material sequenced was peripheral blood. The receptors derive from a human donor in a cohort sampled during active COVID-19. CDR3s include the opening cysteine and the closing phenylalanine or tryptophan. A D gene is named only where the DNA matches it firmly. The size field is filled for only some rows; it gives once, few, many or a size class.

TRBV6-2/TRBV6-3	-	TRBJ1-2	-	CASSRPGANYGYTF	TGTGCCAGCAGCCGGCCGGGAGCTAACTATGGCTACACCTTC
TRBV23-1	-	TRBJ1-3	TRBD1	CASSQDRVGTRSGNTIYF	TGCGCCAGCAGTCAGGACAGGGTAGGCACTCGCTCTGGAAACACCATATATTTT
TRBV20-1	-	TRBJ2-1	TRBD2	CSASQTSGKNEQFF	TGCAGTGCTAGTCAGACTAGCGGGAAGAATGAGCAGTTCTTC
TRBV7-2	-	TRBJ2-5	-	CASSSVIEETQYF	TGTGCCAGCAGCTCCGTAATAGAAGAGACCCAGTACTTC
TRBV7-3	once	TRBJ2-1	-	CASSHPPRDEQFF	TGTGCCAGCAGCCACCCGCCCAGGGATGAGCAGTTCTTC
TRBV2	-	TRBJ2-7	-	CALLGDTLLEQYF	TGTGCCCTCCTAGGGGACACACTTCTCGAGCAGTACTTC
TRBV5-1	-	TRBJ2-6	-	CASSSGLLSGANVLTF	TGCGCCAGCAGTTCGGGACTCCTCTCTGGGGCCAACGTCCTGACTTTC
TRBV11-2	-	TRBJ1-1	TRBD1	CASSFGQGSQAFF	TGTGCCAGCAGCTTCGGACAGGGGTCCCAAGCTTTCTTT
TRBV6-5	once	TRBJ1-5	-	CASSLRGSDYQPQHF	TGTGCCAGCAGTTTACGGGGGTCGGACTATCAGCCCCAGCATTTT
TRBV28	-	TRBJ2-7	TRBD1	CASRGTGASYEQYF	TGTGCCAGCAGGGGGACAGGGGCCTCCTACGAGCAGTACTTC
TRBV29-1	-	TRBJ2-1	TRBD2	CSVEGRELNNEQFF	TGCAGCGTTGAAGGGCGGGAGCTTAACAATGAGCAGTTCTTC
TRBV24-1	-	TRBJ2-1	-	CATSDLRGTSRFF	TGTGCCACCAGTGATTTGCGGGGGACGAGTAGGTTCTTC
TRBV6-2/TRBV6-3	-	TRBJ2-7	TRBD1	CASSSPRTGAYEQYF	TGTGCCAGCAGTTCCCCCCGGACAGGGGCCTACGAGCAGTACTTC
TRBV7-7	-	TRBJ2-2	TRBD1	CASSLRGQDTGELFF	TGTGCTAGCAGCTTAAGAGGACAGGACACCGGGGAGCTGTTTTTT
TRBV5-1	-	TRBJ2-7	TRBD1	CASSFTGGRVDEQYF	TGCGCCAGCAGCTTTACAGGGGGCAGGGTGGACGAGCAGTACTTC
TRBV7-9	-	TRBJ1-3	-	CASSPPGLGNSNSGNTIYF	TGTGCCAGCAGCCCCCCTGGACTGGGGAACTCGAACTCTGGAAACACCATATATTTT
TRBV7-2	-	TRBJ2-7	TRBD2	CASSYRMGGVVLGEQYF	TGTGCCAGCAGCTACCGAATGGGGGGGGTGGTTCTAGGCGAGCAGTACTTC
TRBV2	-	TRBJ1-6	TRBD1	CASSQLRQGSPLHF	TGTGCCAGCAGCCAACTCAGACAGGGTTCACCCCTCCACTTT
TRBV29-1	-	TRBJ2-7	-	CSAWRAGEQYF	TGCAGCGCATGGAGGGCCGGCGAGCAGTACTTC
TRBV6-5	-	TRBJ2-1	TRBD1	CASSYEGTGEDEQFF	TGTGCCAGCAGTTATGAAGGGACAGGGGAGGATGAGCAGTTCTTC
TRBV4-1	-	TRBJ1-4	TRBD1	CASSQDRDRGYEKLFF	TGCGCCAGCAGCCAAGATCGGGACAGGGGTTATGAAAAACTGTTTTTT
TRBV28	few	TRBJ2-7	TRBD1	CASSFARDRYEQYF	TGTGCCAGCAGTTTCGCCAGGGACAGGTACGAGCAGTACTTC
TRBV6-5	-	TRBJ1-5	TRBD1	CASRLQGAGNQPQHF	TGTGCCAGCAGGTTACAGGGGGCTGGCAATCAGCCCCAGCATTTT
TRBV14	-	TRBJ1-2	-	CASSPLNYGYTF	TGTGCCAGCAGCCCCCTTAACTATGGCTACACCTTC
TRBV6-5	-	TRBJ2-1	TRBD2	CASSFLAGEGGNEQFF	TGTGCCAGCAGTTTCTTAGCGGGAGAAGGTGGGAATGAGCAGTTCTTC
TRBV4-3	-	TRBJ1-1	-	CASSQEMAGLGTEAFF	TGCGCCAGCAGCCAAGAAATGGCAGGGTTGGGCACTGAAGCTTTCTTT
TRBV7-6	few	TRBJ2-3	TRBD2	CASSLSSGSSGTDTQYF	TGTGCCAGCAGCTTATCTAGCGGGAGCAGCGGCACAGATACGCAGTATTTT
TRBV7-2	-	TRBJ2-4	TRBD2	CASSPPGLAGGINIQYF	TGTGCCAGCAGCCCACCGGGACTAGCGGGGGGGATAAACATTCAGTACTTC
TRBV2	-	TRBJ1-2	-	CAKGSGVYGYTF	TGTGCCAAAGGGTCAGGGGTCTATGGCTACACCTTC
TRBV3-1/TRBV3-2	-	TRBJ1-1	-	CASSHRGKRTEAFF	TGTGCCAGCAGCCATCGGGGGAAGAGGACTGAAGCTTTCTTT
TRBV5-4	-	TRBJ2-1	-	CASEEGASYNEQFF	TGTGCCAGCGAGGAGGGGGCTTCCTACAATGAGCAGTTCTTC
TRBV29-1	-	TRBJ2-2	-	CSVADSNTGELFF	TGCAGCGTTGCGGACAGCAACACCGGGGAGCTGTTTTTT
TRBV27	-	TRBJ1-2	TRBD1	CASRGTGGNYGYTF	TGTGCCAGCAGGGGAACAGGGGGCAACTATGGCTACACCTTC
TRBV2	-	TRBJ2-2	TRBD2	CASSDLAGVVNTGELFF	TGTGCCAGCAGTGATTTAGCGGGAGTAGTGAACACCGGGGAGCTGTTTTTT
TRBV5-1	many	TRBJ1-3	TRBD1	CASSSTGGEENTIYF	TGCGCCAGCAGCTCAACAGGGGGTGAGGAAAACACCATATATTTT
TRBV6-2/TRBV6-3	-	TRBJ1-2	-	CASSYNPDRSYGYTF	TGTGCCAGCAGTTATAACCCGGACAGAAGCTATGGCTACACCTTC
TRBV13	-	TRBJ1-4	-	CASSAPDTNNEKLFF	TGTGCCAGCAGCGCCCCGGACACCAATAATGAAAAACTGTTTTTT
TRBV7-6	-	TRBJ2-5	-	CASSLYSAGLQETQYF	TGTGCCAGCAGCTTATATTCGGCAGGCCTCCAGGAGACCCAGTACTTC
TRBV7-9	once	TRBJ2-3	-	CASSFEDTFVTDTQYF	TGTGCCAGCAGCTTTGAGGACACGTTTGTAACAGATACGCAGTATTTT
TRBV13	-	TRBJ1-3	-	CASSLPMAGGAGNTIYF	TGTGCCAGCAGCTTACCAATGGCGGGTGGGGCTGGAAACACCATATATTTT
TRBV6-5	-	TRBJ1-2	TRBD1	CASSRQGSYGYTF	TGTGCCAGCAGTCGACAGGGTAGCTATGGCTACACCTTC
TRBV7-2	-	TRBJ2-5	-	CASSFLSGEETQYF	TGTGCCAGCAGCTTTCTATCAGGGGAAGAGACCCAGTACTTC
TRBV5-6	-	TRBJ1-6	-	CASSLGTLRSPLHF	TGTGCCAGCAGCTTAGGGACATTACGTTCACCCCTCCACTTT
TRBV2	-	TRBJ1-6	-	CASREVQSGNSPLHF	TGTGCCAGCAGGGAGGTACAGTCTGGCAATTCACCCCTCCACTTT
TRBV24-1	-	TRBJ2-3	-	CATSDPGTWGGRRYF	TGTGCCACCAGTGATCCCGGAACATGGGGGGGCCGCCGATATTTT
TRBV20-1	-	TRBJ2-1	-	CSASAGRNEQFF	TGCAGTGCTAGTGCCGGTCGCAATGAGCAGTTCTTC
TRBV19	-	TRBJ1-2	-	CASSIVGRGTGYTF	TGTGCCAGTAGTATAGTTGGCAGGGGAACTGGCTACACCTTC
TRBV29-1	-	TRBJ2-7	TRBD2	CSASSGIGTYEQYF	TGCAGCGCCTCTAGCGGGATAGGGACCTACGAGCAGTACTTC
TRBV5-6	-	TRBJ1-4	TRBD1	CASSRTGSGRSEKLFF	TGTGCCAGCAGCAGGACAGGTTCTGGCAGAAGTGAAAAACTGTTTTTT